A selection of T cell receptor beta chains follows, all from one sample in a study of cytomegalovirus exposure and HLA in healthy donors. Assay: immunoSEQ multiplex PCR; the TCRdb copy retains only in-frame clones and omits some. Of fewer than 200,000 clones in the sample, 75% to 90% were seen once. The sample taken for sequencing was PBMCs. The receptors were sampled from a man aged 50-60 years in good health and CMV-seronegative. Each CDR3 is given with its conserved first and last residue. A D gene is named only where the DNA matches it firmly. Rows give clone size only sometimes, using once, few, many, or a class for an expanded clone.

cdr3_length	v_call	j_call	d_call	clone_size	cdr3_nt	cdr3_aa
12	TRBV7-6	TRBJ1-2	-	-	TGTGCCAGCAGCTTAATGGCCCGTGGCTACACCTTC	CASSLMARGYTF
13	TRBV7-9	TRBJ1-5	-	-	TGTTCCAGCACCCAATACACCAATCAGCCCCAGCATTTT	CSSTQYTNQPQHF
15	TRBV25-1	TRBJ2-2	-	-	TGTGCCAGCAGCTGGACAGCCTTGAACACCGGGGAGCTGTTTTTT	CASSWTALNTGELFF
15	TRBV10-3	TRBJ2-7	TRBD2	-	TGTGCCATCAGTGGGACTAGCGGGCTCGCCTACGAGCAGTACTTC	CAISGTSGLAYEQYF
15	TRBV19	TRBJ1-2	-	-	TGTGCCAGTAGTCTCGTCAGTACAGGGAACGTAGGCTACACCTTC	CASSLVSTGNVGYTF
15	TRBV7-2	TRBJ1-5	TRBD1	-	TGTGCCAGCAGCTCACAGGGGTTAAGCAATCAGCCCCAGCATTTT	CASSSQGLSNQPQHF
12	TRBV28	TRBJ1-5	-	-	TGTGGAACGCGGACAGTCAATCAGCCCCAGCATTTT	CGTRTVNQPQHF
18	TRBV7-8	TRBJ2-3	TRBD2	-	TGTGCCAGCAGCGAATCTCCCCCTCTACTAGCGGGGGGGCGTACGCAGTATTTT	CASSESPPLLAGGRTQYF
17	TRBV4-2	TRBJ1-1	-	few	TGTGCCAGCAGCCAAGAACTACGGCTCCACCTGAACACTGAAGCTTTCTTT	CASSQELRLHLNTEAFF
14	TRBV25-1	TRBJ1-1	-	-	TGTGCCAGCAGTGAATCGGGGAGGGGCACTGAAGCTTTCTTT	CASSESGRGTEAFF
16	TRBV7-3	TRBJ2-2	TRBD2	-	TGTGCCAGCAGCGCCTGGACTAGCGTCCGTCCCGGGGAGCTGTTTTTT	CASSAWTSVRPGELFF
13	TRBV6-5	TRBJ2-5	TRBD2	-	TGTGCCAGCAGTTATAGCGGGCAAGAGACCCAGTACTTC	CASSYSGQETQYF
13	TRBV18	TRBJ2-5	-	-	TGTGCCAGCTCACCACAGCTATGGGAGACCCAGTACTTC	CASSPQLWETQYF
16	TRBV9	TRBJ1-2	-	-	TGTGCCAGCAGCGCCCACATGGGGGCAGGCTTCTATGGCTACACCTTC	CASSAHMGAGFYGYTF
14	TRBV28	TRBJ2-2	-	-	TGTGCCAGCAGCCCGACTGGGAACACCGGGGAGCTGTTTTTT	CASSPTGNTGELFF
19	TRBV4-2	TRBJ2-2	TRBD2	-	TGTGCCAGCAGCCAAGGTGGACTAGCGGGAGTAGCTGGAGCCGGGGAGCTGTTTTTT	CASSQGGLAGVAGAGELFF
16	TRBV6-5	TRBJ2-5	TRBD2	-	TGTGCCAGCAGTTACTCGGGGACTAGGCTCCAAGAGACCCAGTACTTC	CASSYSGTRLQETQYF
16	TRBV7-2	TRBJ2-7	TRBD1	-	TGTGCCAGCAGCTTAGCCGGGACAGGGGCCACCTACGAGCAGTACTTC	CASSLAGTGATYEQYF
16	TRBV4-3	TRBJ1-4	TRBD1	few	TGCGCCAGCAGCCAACACGCGGACAGGACTAATGAAAAACTGTTTTTT	CASSQHADRTNEKLFF
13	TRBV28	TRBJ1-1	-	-	TGTGCCAGCAATCCCCTCAGGGACACTGAAGCTTTCTTT	CASNPLRDTEAFF
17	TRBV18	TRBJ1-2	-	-	TGTGCCAGCTCACCACCACGAGGGGGGGGTGGCGACTATGGCTACACCTTC	CASSPPRGGGGDYGYTF
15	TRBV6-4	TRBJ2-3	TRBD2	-	TGTGCCAGCAGTGACTCGAATCTAGCGGGCGATACGCAGTATTTT	CASSDSNLAGDTQYF
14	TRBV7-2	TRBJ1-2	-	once	TGTGCCAGCAGCGGGCGGGTGTATAACTATGGCTACACCTTC	CASSGRVYNYGYTF
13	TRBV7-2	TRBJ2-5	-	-	TGTGCCAGCAGCTTAGCGCACAGGGAGACCCAGTACTTC	CASSLAHRETQYF
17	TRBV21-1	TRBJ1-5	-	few	TGTGCCAGCAGAACCCGTGAAGGGGACAGGGGAGACCAGCCCCAGCATTTT	CASRTREGDRGDQPQHF
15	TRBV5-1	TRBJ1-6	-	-	TGCGCCAGCAGCCCGGGTCCTACGTATAATTCACCCCTCCACTTT	CASSPGPTYNSPLHF
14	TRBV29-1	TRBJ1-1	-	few	TGCAGCGTTGAAGTGACTTCAGGGTTAACTGAAGCTTTCTTT	CSVEVTSGLTEAFF
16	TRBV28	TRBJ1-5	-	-	TGTGCCAGCCTCAACCCCGGCAGGGGACTAAATCAGCCCCAGCATTTT	CASLNPGRGLNQPQHF
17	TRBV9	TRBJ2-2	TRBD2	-	TGTGCCAGCAGCGTAGTGGGGGCTAGCGGGAGCGGCGGGGAGCTGTTTTTT	CASSVVGASGSGGELFF
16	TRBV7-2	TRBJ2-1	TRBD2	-	TGTGCCAGCAGCTTGGGACCGGCGGGAGGAGACAATGAGCAGTTCTTC	CASSLGPAGGDNEQFF
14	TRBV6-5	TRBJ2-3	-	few	TGTGCCAGCAGTTACGATCGGAGCACAGATACGCAGTATTTT	CASSYDRSTDTQYF
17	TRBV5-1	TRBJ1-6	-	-	TGCGCCAGCAGCTTGGATACTAGGAGCTCCTATAATTCACCCCTCCACTTT	CASSLDTRSSYNSPLHF
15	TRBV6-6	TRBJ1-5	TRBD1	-	TGTGCCAGTAGGACAGGGGGATTGGGCAATCAGCCCCAGCATTTT	CASRTGGLGNQPQHF
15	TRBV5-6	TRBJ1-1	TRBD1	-	TGTGCCAGCAGCTTTCGCCGAACAGGGGCCACTGAAGCTTTCTTT	CASSFRRTGATEAFF
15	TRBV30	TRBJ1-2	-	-	TGTGCCTGGTGCCACAGCCCACCAGCTAACTATGGCTACACCTTC	CAWCHSPPANYGYTF
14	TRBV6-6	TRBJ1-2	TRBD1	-	TGTGCCAGCAGCGGTCAGGGGGCTCGCTATGGCTACACCTTC	CASSGQGARYGYTF
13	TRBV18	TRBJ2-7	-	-	TGTGCCAGCTCACCTACTTCATCCTACGAGCAGTACTTC	CASSPTSSYEQYF
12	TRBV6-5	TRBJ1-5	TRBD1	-	TGTGCCAGCGGGACAGGGAATCAGCCCCAGCATTTT	CASGTGNQPQHF
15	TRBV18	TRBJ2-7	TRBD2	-	TGTGCCAGCTCACCACTACGGGGGGGCGGGTACGAGCAGTACTTC	CASSPLRGGGYEQYF
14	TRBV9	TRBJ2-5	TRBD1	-	TGTGCCAGCAGCGTAGGCTACAGGGGCGAGACCCAGTACTTC	CASSVGYRGETQYF
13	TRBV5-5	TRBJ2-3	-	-	TGTGCCAGCAGCTCTTCCGTCACAGATACGCAGTATTTT	CASSSSVTDTQYF
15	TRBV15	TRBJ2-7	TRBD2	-	TGTGCCACCAGCTTGACTAGCGGGAGGACCTACGAGCAGTACTTC	CATSLTSGRTYEQYF
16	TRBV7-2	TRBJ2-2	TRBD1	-	TGTGCCAGCAGCTTAGCGGGGACAGGGGATGCCGGGGAGCTGTTTTTT	CASSLAGTGDAGELFF
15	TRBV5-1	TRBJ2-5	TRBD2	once	TGCGCCACAGGACTAGCAGGCAATGGGGGAGAGACCCAGTACTTC	CATGLAGNGGETQYF
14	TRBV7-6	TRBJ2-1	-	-	TGTGCCAGCAGCTTAGCCAGGTTCGGAAATGAGCAGTTCTTC	CASSLARFGNEQFF
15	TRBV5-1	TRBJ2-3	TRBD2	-	TGCGCCAGCAGCTTAAGCGGGGGGCCACCAGATACGCAGTATTTT	CASSLSGGPPDTQYF
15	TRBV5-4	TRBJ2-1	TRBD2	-	TGTGCCAGCACTGGAGCGGGGGGTCCGTACAATGAGCAGTTCTTC	CASTGAGGPYNEQFF
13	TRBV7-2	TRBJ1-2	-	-	TGTGCCAGCAGCATTGACAGGAACTATGGCTACACCTTC	CASSIDRNYGYTF
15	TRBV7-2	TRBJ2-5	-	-	TGTGCCAGCAGCTTAATGCGGGGAAAGTCGGAGACCCAGTACTTC	CASSLMRGKSETQYF
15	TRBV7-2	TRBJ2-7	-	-	TGTGCCAGCAGCCGGGGGTACGGGAGCTCCTACGAGCAGTACTTC	CASSRGYGSSYEQYF
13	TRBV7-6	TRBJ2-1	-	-	TGTGCCAGCAGCTTAGTCACACACAATGAGCAGTTCTTC	CASSLVTHNEQFF
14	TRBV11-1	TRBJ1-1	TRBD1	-	TGTGCCAGCAGCCACAGGGGGCACGACACTGAAGCTTTCTTT	CASSHRGHDTEAFF
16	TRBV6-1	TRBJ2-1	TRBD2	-	TGTGCCAGCAGTGACCACCGGGGGGGGCTTTACAATGAGCAGTTCTTC	CASSDHRGGLYNEQFF